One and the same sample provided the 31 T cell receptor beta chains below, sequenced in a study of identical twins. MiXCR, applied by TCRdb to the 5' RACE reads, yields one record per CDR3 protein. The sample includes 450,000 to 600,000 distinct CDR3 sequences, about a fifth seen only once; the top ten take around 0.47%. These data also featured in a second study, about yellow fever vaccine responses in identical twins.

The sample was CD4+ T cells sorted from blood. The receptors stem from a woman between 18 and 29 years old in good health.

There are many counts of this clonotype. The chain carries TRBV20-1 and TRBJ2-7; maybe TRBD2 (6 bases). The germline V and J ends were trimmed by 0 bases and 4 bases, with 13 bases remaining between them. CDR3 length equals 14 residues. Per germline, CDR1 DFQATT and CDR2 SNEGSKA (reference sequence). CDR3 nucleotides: TGCAGTGCTAGAGATCCGACTAGTTGGTACGAGCAGTACGTC. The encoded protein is CSARDPTSWYEQYV.

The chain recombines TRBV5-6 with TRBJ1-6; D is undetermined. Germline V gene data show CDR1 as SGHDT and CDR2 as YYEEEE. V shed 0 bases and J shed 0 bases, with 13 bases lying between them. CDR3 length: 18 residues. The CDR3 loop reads CASSLGPTESSYNSPLHF. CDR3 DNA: TGTGCCAGCAGCTTGGGGCCGACGGAGAGCTCCTATAATTCACCCCTCCACTTT.

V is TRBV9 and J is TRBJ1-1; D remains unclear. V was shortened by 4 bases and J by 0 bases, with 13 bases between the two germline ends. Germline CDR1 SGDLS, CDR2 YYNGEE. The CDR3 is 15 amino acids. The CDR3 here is CASSPLSDMNTEAFF. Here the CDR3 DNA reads TGTGCCAGCAGCCCTCTCTCAGATATGAACACTGAAGCTTTCTTT.

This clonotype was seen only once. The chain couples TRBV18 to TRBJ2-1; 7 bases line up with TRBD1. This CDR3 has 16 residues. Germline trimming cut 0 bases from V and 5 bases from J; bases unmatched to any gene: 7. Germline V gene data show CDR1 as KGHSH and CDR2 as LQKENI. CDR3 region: CASSPPKTGPDNEQFF. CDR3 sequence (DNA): TGTGCCAGCTCACCACCTAAGACAGGGCCGGACAATGAGCAGTTCTTC.

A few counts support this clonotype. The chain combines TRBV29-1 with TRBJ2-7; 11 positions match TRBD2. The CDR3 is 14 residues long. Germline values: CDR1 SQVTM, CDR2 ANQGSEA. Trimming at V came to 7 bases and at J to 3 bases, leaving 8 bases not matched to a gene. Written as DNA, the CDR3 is TGCAGCGCTTCCGGGACTAGCGGTAACTACGAGCAGTACTTC. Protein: CSASGTSGNYEQYF.

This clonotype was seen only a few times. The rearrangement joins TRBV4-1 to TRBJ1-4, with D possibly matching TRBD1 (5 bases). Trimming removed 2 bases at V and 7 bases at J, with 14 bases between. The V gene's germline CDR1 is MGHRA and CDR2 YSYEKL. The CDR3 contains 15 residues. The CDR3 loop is CASSQNRNPGEKLFF. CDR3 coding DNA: TGCGCCAGCAGCCAAAACAGGAACCCAGGTGAAAAACTGTTTTTT.

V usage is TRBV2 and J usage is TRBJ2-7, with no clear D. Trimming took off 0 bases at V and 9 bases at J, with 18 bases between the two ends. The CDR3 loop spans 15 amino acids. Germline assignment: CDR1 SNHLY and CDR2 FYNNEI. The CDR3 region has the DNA TGTGCCAGCAGTGAAGCGCTCCTGCTACGAGACCTGCAGTACTTC. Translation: CASSEALLLRDLQYF.

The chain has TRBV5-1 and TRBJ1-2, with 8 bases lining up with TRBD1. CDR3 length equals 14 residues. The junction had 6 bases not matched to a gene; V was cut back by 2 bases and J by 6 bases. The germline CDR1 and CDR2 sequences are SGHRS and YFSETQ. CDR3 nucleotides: TGCGCCAGCAGCTTTGACAGGGGAGGGAATGGCTACACCTTC. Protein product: CASSFDRGGNGYTF. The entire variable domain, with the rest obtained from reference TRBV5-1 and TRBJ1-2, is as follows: KAGVTQTPRYLIKTRGQQVTLSCSPISGHRSVSWYQQTPGQGLQFLFEYFSETQRNKGNFPGRFSGRQFSNSRSEMNVSTLELGDSALYLCASSFDRGGNGYTFGSGTRLTVV.

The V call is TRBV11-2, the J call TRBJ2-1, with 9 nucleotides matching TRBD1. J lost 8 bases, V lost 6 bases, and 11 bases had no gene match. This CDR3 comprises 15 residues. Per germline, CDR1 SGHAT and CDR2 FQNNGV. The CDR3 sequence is CASRGAGTGLYEQFF. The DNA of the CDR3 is TGTGCCAGCAGGGGGGCCGGGACAGGGCTATATGAGCAGTTCTTC.

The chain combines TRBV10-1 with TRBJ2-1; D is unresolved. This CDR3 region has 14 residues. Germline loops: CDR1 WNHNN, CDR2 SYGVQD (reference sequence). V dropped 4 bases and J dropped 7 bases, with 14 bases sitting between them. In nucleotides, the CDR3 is TGCGCCAGCAGTGCCGACCGGGCCGGGAATGAGCAGTTCTTC. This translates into CASSADRAGNEQFF.

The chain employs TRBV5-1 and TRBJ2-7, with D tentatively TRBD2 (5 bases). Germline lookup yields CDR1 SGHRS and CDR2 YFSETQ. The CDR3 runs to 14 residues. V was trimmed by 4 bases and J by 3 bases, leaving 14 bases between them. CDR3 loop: CASSNAGQVYEQYF. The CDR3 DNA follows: TGCGCCAGCAGCAACGCGGGCCAAGTCTACGAGCAGTACTTC.

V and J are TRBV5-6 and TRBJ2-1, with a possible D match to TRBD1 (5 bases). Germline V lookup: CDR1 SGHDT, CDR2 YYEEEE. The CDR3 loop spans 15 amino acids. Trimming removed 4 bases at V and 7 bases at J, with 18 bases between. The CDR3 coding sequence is TGTGCCAGCAGCCCCCTGGCAGGGTCTGGGAATGAGCAGTTCTTC. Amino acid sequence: CASSPLAGSGNEQFF.

The CDR3 region is CACCLRPGLAGSTDTQYF. The CDR3 DNA sequence: TGTGCCTGCTGTTTAAGGCCGGGACTAGCGGGAAGCACAGATACGCAGTATTTT. The chain couples TRBV2 to TRBJ2-3; 13 bases are a match to TRBD2. Germline V gene data show CDR1 as SNHLY and CDR2 as FYNNEI. The CDR3 runs to 18 residues. Losses at the gene ends were 11 bases for V and 0 bases for J; bases not matched to a gene: 14.

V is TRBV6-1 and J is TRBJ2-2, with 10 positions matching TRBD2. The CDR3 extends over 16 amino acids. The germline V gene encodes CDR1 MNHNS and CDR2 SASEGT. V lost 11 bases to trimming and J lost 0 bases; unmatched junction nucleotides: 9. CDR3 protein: CAGGSGGAPNTGELFF. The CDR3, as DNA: TGTGCCGGCGGGAGCGGGGGGGCCCCGAACACCGGGGAGCTGTTTTTT.

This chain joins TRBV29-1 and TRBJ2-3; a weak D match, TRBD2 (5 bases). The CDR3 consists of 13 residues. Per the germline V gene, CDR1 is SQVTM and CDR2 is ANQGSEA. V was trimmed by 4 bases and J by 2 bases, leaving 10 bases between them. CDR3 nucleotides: TGCAGCGTTGCATTCGGGATCACAGATACGCAGTATTTT. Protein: CSVAFGITDTQYF.

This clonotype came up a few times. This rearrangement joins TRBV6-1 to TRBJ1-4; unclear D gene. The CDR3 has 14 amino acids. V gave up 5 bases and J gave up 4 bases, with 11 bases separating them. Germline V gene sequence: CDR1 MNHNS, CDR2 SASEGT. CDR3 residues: CASSIGSVNEKLFF. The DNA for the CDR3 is TGTGCCAGCAGTATCGGGTCCGTTAATGAAAAACTGTTTTTT.

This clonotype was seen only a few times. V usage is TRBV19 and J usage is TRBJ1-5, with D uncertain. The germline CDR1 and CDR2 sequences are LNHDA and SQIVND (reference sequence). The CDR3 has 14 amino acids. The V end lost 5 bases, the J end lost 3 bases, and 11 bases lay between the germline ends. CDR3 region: CASSRKGNNQPQHF. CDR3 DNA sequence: TGTGCCAGTAGTCGGAAAGGGAACAATCAGCCCCAGCATTTT.

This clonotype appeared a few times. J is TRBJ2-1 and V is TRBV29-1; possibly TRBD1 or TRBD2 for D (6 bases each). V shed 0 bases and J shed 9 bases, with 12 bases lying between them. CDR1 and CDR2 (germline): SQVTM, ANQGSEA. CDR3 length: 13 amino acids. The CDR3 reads CSVEELEGGEQFF. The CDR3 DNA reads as TGCAGCGTTGAAGAGTTGGAGGGGGGTGAGCAGTTCTTC.

The CDR3 loop reads CASKTPGQTYEQYF. Here the CDR3 DNA reads TGTGCCAGCAAGACCCCGGGGCAGACCTACGAGCAGTACTTC. The chain carries TRBV28 and TRBJ2-7; either TRBD1 or TRBD2 may supply D (5 bases each). In germline, CDR1 is MDHEN, CDR2 SYDVKM. Trimming left V 7 bases short and J 2 bases short, with 15 bases between. The CDR3 totals 14 residues.

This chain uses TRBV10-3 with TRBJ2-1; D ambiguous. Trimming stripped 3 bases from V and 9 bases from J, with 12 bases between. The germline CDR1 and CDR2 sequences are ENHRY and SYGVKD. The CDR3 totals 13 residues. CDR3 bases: TGTGCCATCAGTGATTTAGACATTGGTGAGCAGTTCTTC. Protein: CAISDLDIGEQFF.

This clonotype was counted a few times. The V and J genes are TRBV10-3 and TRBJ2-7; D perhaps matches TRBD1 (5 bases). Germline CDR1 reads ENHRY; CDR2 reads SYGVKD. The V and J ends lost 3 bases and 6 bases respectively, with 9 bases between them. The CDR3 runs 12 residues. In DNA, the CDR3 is TGTGCCATCAGTGAAGGGGTCGGCGAGCAGTACGTC. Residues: CAISEGVGEQYV.

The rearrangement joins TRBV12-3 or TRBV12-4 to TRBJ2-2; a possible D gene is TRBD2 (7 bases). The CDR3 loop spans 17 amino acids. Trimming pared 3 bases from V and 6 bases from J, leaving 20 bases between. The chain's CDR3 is CASSFTPLGGASGELFF. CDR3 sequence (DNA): TGTGCCAGCAGTTTTACCCCCCTGGGGGGGGCCTCCGGGGAGCTGTTTTTT.

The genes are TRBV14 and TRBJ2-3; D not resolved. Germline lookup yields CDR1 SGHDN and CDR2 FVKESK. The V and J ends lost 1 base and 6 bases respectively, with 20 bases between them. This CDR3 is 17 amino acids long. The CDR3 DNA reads TGTGCCAGCAGCCAAGGCCGACGGAGCAGAGGTACGGATACGCAGTATTTT. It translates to CASSQGRRSRGTDTQYF.

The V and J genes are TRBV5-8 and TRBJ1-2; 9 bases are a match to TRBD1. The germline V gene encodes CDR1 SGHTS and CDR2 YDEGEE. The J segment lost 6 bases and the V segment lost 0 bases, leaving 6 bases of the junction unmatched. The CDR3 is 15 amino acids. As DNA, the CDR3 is TGTGCCAGCAGCTTGGGAGGGACAGGGAGAGATGGCTACACCTTC. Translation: CASSLGGTGRDGYTF.

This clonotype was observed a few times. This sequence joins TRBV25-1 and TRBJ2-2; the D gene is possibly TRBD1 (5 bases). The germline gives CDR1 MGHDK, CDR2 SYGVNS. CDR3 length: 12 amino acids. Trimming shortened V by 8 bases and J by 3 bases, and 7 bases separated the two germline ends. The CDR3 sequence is CASGRDTGELFF. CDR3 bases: TGTGCCAGCGGCAGGGACACCGGGGAGCTGTTTTTT.

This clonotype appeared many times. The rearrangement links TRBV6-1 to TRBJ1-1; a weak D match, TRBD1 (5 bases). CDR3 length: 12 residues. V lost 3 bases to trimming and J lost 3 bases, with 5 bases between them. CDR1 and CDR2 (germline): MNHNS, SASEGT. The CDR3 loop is CASSDRDTEAFF. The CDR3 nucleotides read TGTGCCAGCAGTGACAGGGACACTGAAGCTTTCTTT.

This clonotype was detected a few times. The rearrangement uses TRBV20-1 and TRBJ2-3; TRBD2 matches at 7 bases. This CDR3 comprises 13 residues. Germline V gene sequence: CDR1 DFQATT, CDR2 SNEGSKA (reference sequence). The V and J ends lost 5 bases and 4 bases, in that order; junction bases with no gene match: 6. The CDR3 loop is CSAPGLTSDTQYF. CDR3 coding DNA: TGCAGTGCTCCGGGACTAACGTCAGATACGCAGTATTTT.

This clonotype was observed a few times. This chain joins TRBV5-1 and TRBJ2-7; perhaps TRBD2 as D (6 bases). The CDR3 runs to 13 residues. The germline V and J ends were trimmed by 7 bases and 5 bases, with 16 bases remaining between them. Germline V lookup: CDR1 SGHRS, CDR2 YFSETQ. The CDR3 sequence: CASAPGTLDEQYF. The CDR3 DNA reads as TGCGCCAGCGCTCCCGGGACTCTAGACGAGCAGTACTTC.

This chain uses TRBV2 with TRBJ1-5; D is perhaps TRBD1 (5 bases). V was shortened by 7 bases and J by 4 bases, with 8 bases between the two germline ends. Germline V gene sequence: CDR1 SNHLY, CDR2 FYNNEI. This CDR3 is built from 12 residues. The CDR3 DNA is TGTGCCAGCAAGGGGCTTAATCAGCCCCAGCATTTT. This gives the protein CASKGLNQPQHF.

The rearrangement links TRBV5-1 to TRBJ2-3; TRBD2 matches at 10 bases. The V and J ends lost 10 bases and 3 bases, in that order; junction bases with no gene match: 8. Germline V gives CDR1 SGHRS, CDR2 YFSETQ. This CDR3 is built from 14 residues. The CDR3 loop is CACTSSGSTDTQYF. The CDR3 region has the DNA TGCGCCTGTACATCTAGCGGGAGTACAGATACGCAGTATTTT.

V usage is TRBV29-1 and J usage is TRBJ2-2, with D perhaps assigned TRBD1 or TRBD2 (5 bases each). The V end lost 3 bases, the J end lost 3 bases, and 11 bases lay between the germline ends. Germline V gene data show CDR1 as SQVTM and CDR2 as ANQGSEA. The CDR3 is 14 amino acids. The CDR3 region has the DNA TGCAGCGTTGAGCAGTGGGGACACACCGGGGAGCTGTTTTTT. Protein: CSVEQWGHTGELFF.